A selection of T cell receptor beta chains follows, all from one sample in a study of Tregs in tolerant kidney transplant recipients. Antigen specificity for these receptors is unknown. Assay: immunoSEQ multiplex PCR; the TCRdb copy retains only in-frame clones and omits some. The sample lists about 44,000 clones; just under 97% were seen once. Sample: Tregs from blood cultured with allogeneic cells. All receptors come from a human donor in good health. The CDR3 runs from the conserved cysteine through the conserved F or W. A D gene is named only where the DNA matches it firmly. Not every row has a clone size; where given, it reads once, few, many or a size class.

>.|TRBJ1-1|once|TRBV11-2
CASSLGVLNTEAFF
TGTGCCAGCAGCTTGGGGGTCCTGAACACTGAAGCTTTCTTT
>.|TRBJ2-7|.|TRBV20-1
CSAHGREQYF
TGCAGTGCCCACGGGCGCGAGCAGTACTTC
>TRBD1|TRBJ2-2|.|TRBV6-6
CASSWWTGLTGELFF
TGTGCCAGCAGTTGGTGGACAGGGCTCACCGGGGAGCTGTTTTTT
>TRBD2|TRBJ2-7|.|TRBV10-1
CASSDSRGGSYEQYF
TGCGCCAGCAGTGATTCTCGGGGGGGTTCCTACGAGCAGTACTTC
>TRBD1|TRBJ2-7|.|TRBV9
CASSVGAGGVNEQYF
TGTGCCAGCAGCGTAGGGGCAGGGGGCGTCAACGAGCAGTACTTC
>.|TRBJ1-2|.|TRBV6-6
CASSYSQNNYGYTF
TGTGCCAGCAGTTACTCGCAGAATAACTATGGCTACACCTTC
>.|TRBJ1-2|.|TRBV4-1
CASSQADGSYGYTF
TGCGCCAGCAGCCAAGCGGATGGGAGCTATGGCTACACCTTC
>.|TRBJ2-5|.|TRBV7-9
CASSLSGNVMTQYF
TGTGCCAGCAGCTTAAGTGGTAATGTTATGACGCAGTACTTC
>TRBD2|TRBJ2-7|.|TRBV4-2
CASSQDPGLAGDYEQYF
TGTGCCAGCAGCCAAGACCCGGGACTAGCGGGAGACTACGAGCAGTACTTC
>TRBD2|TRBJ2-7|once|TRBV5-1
CASSLGGASYEQYF
TGCGCCAGCAGCCTCGGGGGGGCCTCCTACGAGCAGTACTTC
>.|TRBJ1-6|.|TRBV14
CASSQEKTGQPNSPLHF
TGTGCCAGCAGCCAAGAAAAGACGGGACAACCAAATTCACCCCTCCACTTT
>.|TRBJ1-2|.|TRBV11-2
CASKDNSYGYTF
TGTGCCAGCAAGGACAACTCTTATGGCTACACCTTC
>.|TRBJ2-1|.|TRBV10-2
CASSERLGRDLGNEQFF
TGCGCCAGCAGTGAACGCTTGGGCAGGGACCTGGGCAATGAGCAGTTCTTC
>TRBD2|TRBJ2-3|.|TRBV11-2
CASSSPSGELFTDTQYF
TGTGCCAGCAGCTCCCCTAGCGGGGAGTTGTTCACAGATACGCAGTATTTT
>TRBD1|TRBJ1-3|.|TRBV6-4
CASRAGQADGSGNTIYF
TGTGCCAGCAGAGCGGGACAGGCCGACGGATCTGGAAACACCATATATTTT
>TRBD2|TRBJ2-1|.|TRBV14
CASSPLAGAPTGYNEQFF
TGTGCCAGCAGCCCCCTAGCGGGAGCCCCTACAGGGTACAATGAGCAGTTCTTC
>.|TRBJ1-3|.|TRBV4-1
CASSLRGPGNTIYF
TGCGCCAGCAGCCTTCGAGGGCCTGGAAACACCATATATTTT
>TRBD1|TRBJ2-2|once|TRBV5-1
CASSYNRGTNTGELFF
TGCGCCAGCAGCTACAACAGGGGGACGAACACCGGGGAGCTGTTTTTT
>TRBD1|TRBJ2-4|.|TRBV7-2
CASRPRTGGREAKNIQYF
TGTGCCAGCAGACCAAGGACAGGGGGTCGGGAAGCCAAAAACATTCAGTACTTC
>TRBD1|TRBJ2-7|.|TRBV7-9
CASSSRPGQGSSYEQYF
TGTGCCAGCAGCTCGAGACCGGGACAGGGGAGCTCCTACGAGCAGTACTTC
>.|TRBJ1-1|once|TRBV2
CASRRVTEAFF
TGTGCCAGCAGGAGGGTCACTGAAGCTTTCTTT
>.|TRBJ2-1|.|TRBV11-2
CASSRRQVDEQFF
TGTGCCAGCAGCAGACGACAGGTGGATGAGCAGTTCTTC
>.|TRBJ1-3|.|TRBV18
CASSPRLGNTIYF
TGTGCCAGCTCACCAAGACTTGGAAACACCATATATTTT
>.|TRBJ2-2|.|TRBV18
CASSPPSVVTGELFF
TGTGCCAGCTCACCACCTTCGGTGGTAACCGGGGAGCTGTTTTTT
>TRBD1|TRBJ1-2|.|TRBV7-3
CASSPTGASIGYTF
TGTGCCAGCAGCCCTACAGGGGCCTCTATCGGCTACACCTTC
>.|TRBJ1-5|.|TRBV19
CASSMEPAYPQHF
TGTGCCAGTAGTATGGAACCGGCATATCCCCAGCATTTT
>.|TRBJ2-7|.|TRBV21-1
CASTPMGLPDRPYEQYF
TGTGCCAGCACCCCGATGGGACTACCGGACCGCCCCTACGAGCAGTACTTC
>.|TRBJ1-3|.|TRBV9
CASSPSLRGVGNTIYF
TGTGCCAGCAGCCCCTCCCTGAGGGGAGTCGGAAACACCATATATTTT
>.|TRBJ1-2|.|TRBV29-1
CSVEWGFNYGYTF
TGCAGCGTTGAATGGGGGTTTAACTATGGCTACACCTTC
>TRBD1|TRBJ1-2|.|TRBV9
CASSATGGWAATAF
TGTGCCAGCAGCGCCACAGGGGGCTGGGCAGCTACAGCCTTC
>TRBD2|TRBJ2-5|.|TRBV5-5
CASSSRTSQTKETQYF
TGTGCCAGCAGCTCCAGGACTAGCCAGACTAAAGAGACCCAGTACTTC
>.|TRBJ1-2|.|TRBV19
CASSLSGVLNYGYTF
TGTGCCAGTAGTCTATCAGGGGTTTTAAACTATGGCTACACCTTC
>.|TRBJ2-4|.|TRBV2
CASSEVFGKDSAENIQYF
TGTGCCAGCAGTGAAGTATTTGGGAAGGACTCCGCGGAAAACATTCAGTACTTC
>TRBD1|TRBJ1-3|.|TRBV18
CASLGQRSGNTIYF
TGTGCCAGCCTGGGACAGAGGTCTGGAAACACCATATATTTT
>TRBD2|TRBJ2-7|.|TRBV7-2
CASSLLGVSGSYAYEQYF
TGTGCCAGCAGCCTGTTGGGAGTTAGCGGGAGTTACGCCTACGAGCAGTACTTC
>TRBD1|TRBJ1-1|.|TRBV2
CASSRTGGDTEAFF
TGTGCCAGCAGTCGGACAGGGGGCGACACTGAAGCTTTCTTT
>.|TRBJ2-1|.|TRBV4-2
CASSHPGGYNEQFF
TGTGCCAGCAGCCACCCCGGGGGCTACAATGAGCAGTTCTTC
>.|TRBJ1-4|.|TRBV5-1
CASSLKDGTNEKLFF
TGCGCCAGCAGCTTGAAAGACGGAACTAATGAAAAACTGTTTTTT
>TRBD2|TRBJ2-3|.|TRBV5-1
CASSPPGSAGTDTQYF
TGCGCCAGCAGCCCACCGGGGTCAGCGGGGACAGATACGCAGTATTTT
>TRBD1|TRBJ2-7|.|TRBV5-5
CASFARDSRSYEQYF
TGTGCCAGCTTCGCACGGGACAGCAGATCCTACGAGCAGTACTTC
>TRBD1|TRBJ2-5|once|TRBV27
CASSGDREETQYF
TGTGCCAGCAGTGGGGACAGGGAAGAGACCCAGTACTTC
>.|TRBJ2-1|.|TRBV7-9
CASSLLQAGEQFF
TGTGCCAGCAGCTTATTACAAGCTGGCGAGCAGTTCTTC
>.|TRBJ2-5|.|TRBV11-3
CASSRSGQGETQYF
TGTGCCAGCAGCAGAAGCGGGCAGGGAGAGACCCAGTACTTC
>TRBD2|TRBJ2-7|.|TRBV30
CAWSVPGLAAYEQYF
TGTGCCTGGAGTGTACCGGGACTAGCGGCCTACGAGCAGTACTTC